The 24 T cell receptor beta chains in this list originate from one sample, sequenced in a study of cytotoxic CD8 clonotypes in ibrutinib-treated CLL. Sequenced by immunoSEQ multiplex PCR; TCRdb stores in-frame clones only, minus some. The sample shows 58,000 or so clones, roughly 59% of them seen only once. Sample: PBMCs, taken after 12 months of ibrutinib treatment. The source of these receptors is a human donor with chronic lymphocytic leukemia.

The V and J genes are TRBV14 and TRBJ2-7; D is unresolved. CDR3 length equals 16 residues. Trimming cost V 1 base and J 0 bases, with 13 bases left between them. Looked up from germline, CDR1 is SGHDN and CDR2 is FVKESK. CDR3 amino acids: CASSQGPEEDSYEQYF. The CDR3 coding sequence is TGTGCCAGCAGCCAAGGTCCCGAAGAGGACTCCTACGAGCAGTACTTC.

V and J are TRBV9 and TRBJ2-3, with D possibly matching TRBD2 (6 bases). The CDR3 totals 16 residues. CDR1 and CDR2 (germline): SGDLS, YYNGEE. Trimming shortened V by 3 bases and J by 2 bases, and 16 bases separated the two germline ends. The CDR3 bases are TGTGCCAGCAGCGAGGGAGGCTGGGGCCCCACAGATACGCAGTATTTT. It yields the protein CASSEGGWGPTDTQYF.

This chain links TRBV27 with TRBJ2-5; TRBD1 aligns across 7 bases. Germline lookup yields CDR1 MNHEY and CDR2 SMNVEV (reference sequence). V dropped 3 bases and J dropped 3; count of bases not matched to a gene: 7. The CDR3 consists of 15 residues. The CDR3 here is CASSFFGTVKETQYF. CDR3 in DNA: TGTGCCAGCAGTTTCTTTGGGACAGTAAAAGAGACCCAGTACTTC.

The chain recombines TRBV19 with TRBJ2-2; D possibly uses TRBD1 or TRBD2 (5 bases each). V was pared by 1 base and J by 4 bases, with 22 bases between. CDR3 length equals 19 residues. CDR1 LNHDA and CDR2 SQIVND come from the germline V gene (reference sequence). The CDR3 DNA follows: TGTGCCAGTAGTATAGTCCGGGACGCTTGGGGCTTGCGCACCGGGGAGCTGTTTTTT. It encodes CASSIVRDAWGLRTGELFF. Combining the CDR3 with reference TRBV19 and TRBJ2-2 gives the whole variable domain DGGITQSPKYLFRKEGQNVTLSCEQNLNHDAMYWYRQDPGQGLRLIYYSQIVNDFQKGDIAEGYSVSREKKESFPLTVTSAQKNPTAFYLCASSIVRDAWGLRTGELFFGEGSRLTVL.

The chain carries TRBV11-3 and TRBJ2-3; D is perhaps TRBD1 or TRBD2 (5 bases each). V was cut by 5 bases and J by 4 bases, with 22 bases left in between. Germline CDR1 and CDR2: SGHNT and YENEEA. This CDR3 comprises 17 residues. In DNA form, the CDR3 reads TGTGCCAGCAGCGGACGGGACCCACCCGCCTTATCAGATACGCAGTATTTT. Encoded protein: CASSGRDPPALSDTQYF.

The chain recombines TRBV5-6 with TRBJ1-1, with D hard to call. The CDR3 loop spans 13 amino acids. Germline-derived CDR1 and CDR2 are SGHDT and YYEEEE. V lost 4 bases to trimming and J lost 5 bases, with 12 bases between them. DNA for the CDR3: TGTGCCAGCAGCCGAGGCCTCGGTACTGAAGCTTTCTTT. This encodes CASSRGLGTEAFF.

The V call is TRBV5-4, the J call TRBJ2-2; D not resolved. The V gene's germline CDR1 is SGHNT and CDR2 YYREEE (reference sequence). Trimming removed 0 bases from V and 2 bases from J, with 11 bases in between. CDR3 length: 16 amino acids. Here the CDR3 DNA reads TGTGCCAGCAGCTTGGAGGGCAGAACCAACACCGGGGAGCTGTTTTTT. Amino acid sequence: CASSLEGRTNTGELFF.

The chain recombines TRBV18 with TRBJ1-5; no reliable D call. The CDR3 extends over 14 amino acids. Germline CDR1 and CDR2: KGHSH and LQKENI. V was shortened by 1 base and J by 1 base, with 5 bases between the two germline ends. Here the CDR3 DNA reads TGTGCCAGCTCACCACAGATCAGCAATCAGCCCCAGCATTTT. Residues: CASSPQISNQPQHF.

The chain is built from TRBV10-3 and TRBJ1-4; 8 nucleotides agree with TRBD1. After removal of 8 bases from V and 6 bases from J, the junction contained 5 bases not matched to a gene. Germline-derived CDR1 and CDR2 are ENHRY and SYGVKD. The CDR3 spans 13 residues. The CDR3 DNA sequence: TGTGCCATCGCGGACAGGGCCCATGAAAAACTGTTTTTT. Translated: CAIADRAHEKLFF.

This sequence joins TRBV14 and TRBJ1-1; D is unresolved. The CDR3 has 13 residues. V lost 4 bases to trimming and J lost 0 bases, with 6 bases between them. Germline CDR1 and CDR2: SGHDN and FVKESK. CDR3 sequence: CASSLSLNTEAFF. CDR3 DNA: TGTGCCAGCAGCCTTTCCTTGAACACTGAAGCTTTCTTT.

The chain joins TRBV4-1 to TRBJ2-3, with TRBD2 matching 12 bases. Germline values: CDR1 MGHRA, CDR2 YSYEKL. V was pared by 0 bases and J by 5 bases, with 12 bases of the junction left unmatched. The CDR3 consists of 19 residues. DNA of the CDR3: TGCGCCAGCAGCCAAGACGGGACTAGCGGGTTTGTCTATCAAGATACGCAGTATTTT. Encoded protein: CASSQDGTSGFVYQDTQYF.

This clone was observed a few times. Distinct nucleotide sequences in the sample also encode this CDR3. The J gene is TRBJ1-2, the V gene TRBV7-2; D is perhaps TRBD1 (5 bases). The CDR3 totals 12 residues. V lost 5 bases to trimming and J lost 3 bases, with 7 bases between them. Germline CDR1 reads SGHTA; CDR2 reads FQGNSA. The CDR3 here is CASSLTDYGYTF. The CDR3 coding sequence is TGTGCCAGCAGCCTGACAGACTATGGCTACACCTTC. Based on the CDR3 plus reference TRBV7-2 and TRBJ1-2, the full variable domain is GAGVSQSPSNKVTEKGKDVELRCDPISGHTALYWYRQSLGQGLEFLIYFQGNSAPDKSGLPSDRFSAERTGGSVSTLTIQRTQQEDSAVYLCASSLTDYGYTFGSGTRLTVV.

In DNA, the CDR3 is TGTGCCAGCAGCTTAACCCCACCCGCTGCAGGACAGGTCGCCCATCAGCCCCAGCATTTT. Translated: CASSLTPPAAGQVAHQPQHF. The chain carries TRBV7-6 and TRBJ1-5; 7 bases map to TRBD1. The CDR3 consists of 20 residues. The ends lost 2 bases at V and 5 bases at J; junction bases unmatched: 21. Germline V gene lookup returns CDR1 SGHVS and CDR2 FNYEAQ.

The DNA for the CDR3 is TGTGCCAGCAGTTTACTGCGCGGGGGGGCAGAAGAGACCCAGTACTTC. It specifies CASSLLRGGAEETQYF. The chain uses TRBV28 and TRBJ2-5; TRBD2 matches 9 bases. V dropped 2 bases and J dropped 3; count of bases not matched to a gene: 7. This CDR3 has 16 residues. CDR1 is MDHEN, CDR2 SYDVKM, per germline.

CDR3 DNA sequence: TGTGCCTGGAGTGCCCCTGGTATTCAGGGTTTTAACTATGGCTACACCTTC. Translated: CAWSAPGIQGFNYGYTF. This sequence joins TRBV30 and TRBJ1-2; TRBD1 might be the D (5 bases). This CDR3 spans 17 amino acids. V lost 1 base, J lost 1 base, and 19 bases lay in between. Germline loops: CDR1 GTSNPN, CDR2 SVGIG (reference sequence).

This chain links TRBV14 with TRBJ1-4, with no clear D. The V gene's germline CDR1 is SGHDN and CDR2 FVKESK. This CDR3 contains 14 residues. With 3 bases removed from V and 8 bases from J, the gap between germline ends came to 13 bases. For the CDR3, the DNA is TGTGCCAGCAGCCAGGATCGATTCAGGGAAAAACTGTTTTTT. Its translation is CASSQDRFREKLFF.

This clone was counted only a few times. This chain joins TRBV7-9 and TRBJ2-1; perhaps TRBD1 as D (6 bases). V was cut by 1 base and J by 7 bases, with 11 bases left in between. CDR1 is SEHNR and CDR2 is FQNEAQ in the germline V gene (reference sequence). This CDR3 region has 14 residues. The chain's CDR3 is CASSLVDSRNEQFF. In DNA, the CDR3 is TGTGCCAGCAGCTTAGTGGACAGCCGGAATGAGCAGTTCTTC. Together with reference TRBV7-9 and TRBJ2-1, the CDR3 gives the full variable domain: DTGVSQNPRHKITKRGQNVTFRCDPISEHNRLYWYRQTLGQGPEFLTYFQNEAQLEKSRLLSDRFSAERPKGSFSTLEIQRTEQGDSAMYLCASSLVDSRNEQFFGPGTRLTVL.

A few counts support this clone. The chain joins TRBV28 to TRBJ2-7; D call uncertain. Germline V gene lookup returns CDR1 MDHEN and CDR2 SYDVKM. Deletions cut 2 bases from V and 0 bases from J, with 2 bases between. The length of the CDR3 is 12 residues. CDR3 amino acids: CASSLNSYEQYV. CDR3 DNA sequence: TGTGCCAGCAGTTTAAACTCCTACGAGCAGTACGTC.

The chain is built from TRBV28 and TRBJ1-2; D gene unclear. Germline V gene data show CDR1 as MDHEN and CDR2 as SYDVKM. V dropped 7 bases and J dropped 2 bases, with 20 bases sitting between them. The CDR3 runs 16 residues. The CDR3 loop reads CASTTAQPVKNYGYTF. The CDR3 DNA reads TGTGCCAGCACCACCGCCCAGCCAGTTAAGAACTATGGCTACACCTTC.

The rearrangement uses TRBV5-6 and TRBJ2-1; 11 bases fit TRBD2. The V gene's germline CDR1 is SGHDT and CDR2 YYEEEE. The CDR3 length is 17 residues. The V and J ends lost 3 bases and 8 bases, in that order; junction bases with no gene match: 13. The CDR3 DNA reads as TGTGCCAGCAGCTCTGTACAAACTAGCGGGGGAGTCGATGAGCAGTTCTTC. Residues: CASSSVQTSGGVDEQFF.

The chain joins TRBV28 to TRBJ2-7; 8 bases line up with TRBD2. CDR1 is MDHEN, CDR2 SYDVKM, per germline. The length of the CDR3 is 16 residues. V lost 6 bases to trimming and J lost 0 bases; unmatched junction nucleotides: 10. The CDR3 reads CASSSSIGLASYEQYF. DNA for the CDR3: TGTGCCAGCAGCTCCTCAATCGGACTAGCCTCCTACGAGCAGTACTTC.

The rearrangement links TRBV5-1 to TRBJ2-1; 10 bases align to TRBD2. Per the germline V gene, CDR1 is SGHRS and CDR2 is YFSETQ. This CDR3 is built from 16 residues. With V trimmed by 0 bases and J by 6 bases, 6 bases remained unmatched. Written as DNA, the CDR3 is TGCGCCAGCAGCTTGGTATTAGCGGGGGGCGTCAATGAGCAGTTCTTC. Residues: CASSLVLAGGVNEQFF.

The chain combines TRBV11-2 with TRBJ1-1; D call uncertain. CDR1 and CDR2 from the germline V gene are SGHAT and FQNNGV. The CDR3 runs 13 residues. The V gene lost 2 bases and the J gene lost 7 bases, with 11 bases spanning the gap. CDR3 DNA: TGTGCCAGCAGCTTACCCCTCCGGGTTGAAGCTTTCTTT. As protein: CASSLPLRVEAFF.

The chain combines TRBV6-1 with TRBJ2-7, with TRBD2 as a possible D gene (5 bases). V was shortened by 5 bases and J by 2 bases, with 13 bases between the two germline ends. Germline V gene lookup returns CDR1 MNHNS and CDR2 SASEGT. This CDR3 has 14 residues. The CDR3 nucleotides read TGTGCCAGCAGTCCCCGGACGGGAACCTACGAGCAGTACGTC. Protein: CASSPRTGTYEQYV.